This T cell receptor beta chain was identified during a study of blood T cell repertoires in COVID-19. Study at large: Sites in the United States, Italy and Spain provided acute and convalescent COVID-19 samples. From T cells, B-cell-depleted T cells, or PBMCs came the material, which was cDNA or gDNA.

How the authors handled the data: Reference gene primer amplification gave nucleated cell count estimates. Profiled with immunoSEQ multiplex PCR; TCRdb holds only in-frame clones, not every one. For V, J and clone size, that table is used; D and trimming come from the DNA. The top ten hold about 7% of the sample, which has around 310,000 clones, around 90% seen once. The germline gives CDR1 MNHEY, CDR2 SVGAGI. Trimming shortened V by 0 bases and J by 3 bases, and 9 bases separated the two germline ends. The CDR3 has 14 residues. This TCR was recovered from a woman aged 30 to 39 with COVID-19, enrolled during active disease. The chain joins TRBV6-5 to TRBJ2-7, with D perhaps TRBD1 (5 bases). Sequenced sample: peripheral blood. The CDR3 region is CASSYSVTDYEQYF. The CDR3 nucleotides read TGTGCCAGCAGTTACTCCGTGACAGACTACGAGCAGTACTTC.